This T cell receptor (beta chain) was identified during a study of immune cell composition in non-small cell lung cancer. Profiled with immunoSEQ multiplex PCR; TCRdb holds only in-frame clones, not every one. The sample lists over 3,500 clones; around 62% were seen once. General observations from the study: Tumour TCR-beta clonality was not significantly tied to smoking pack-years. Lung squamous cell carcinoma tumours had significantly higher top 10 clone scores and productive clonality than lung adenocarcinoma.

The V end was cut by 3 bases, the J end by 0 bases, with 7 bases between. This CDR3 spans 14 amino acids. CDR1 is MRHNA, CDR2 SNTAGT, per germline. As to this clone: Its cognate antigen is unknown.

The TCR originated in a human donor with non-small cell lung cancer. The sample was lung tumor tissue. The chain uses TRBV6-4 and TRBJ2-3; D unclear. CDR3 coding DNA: TGTGCCAGCAGTGAACTACCTAGCACAGATACGCAGTATTTT. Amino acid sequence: CASSELPSTDTQYF.